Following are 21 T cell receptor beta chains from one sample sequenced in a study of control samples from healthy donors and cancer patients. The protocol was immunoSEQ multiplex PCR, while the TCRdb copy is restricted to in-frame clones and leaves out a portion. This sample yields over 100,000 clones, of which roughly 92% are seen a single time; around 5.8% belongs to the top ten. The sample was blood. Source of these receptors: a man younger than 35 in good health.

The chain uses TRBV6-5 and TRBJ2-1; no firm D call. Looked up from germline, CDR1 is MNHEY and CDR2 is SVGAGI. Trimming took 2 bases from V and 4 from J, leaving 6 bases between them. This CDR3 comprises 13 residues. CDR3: CASSYGFYNEQFF. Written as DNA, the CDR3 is TGTGCCAGCAGTTACGGATTTTACAATGAGCAGTTCTTC.

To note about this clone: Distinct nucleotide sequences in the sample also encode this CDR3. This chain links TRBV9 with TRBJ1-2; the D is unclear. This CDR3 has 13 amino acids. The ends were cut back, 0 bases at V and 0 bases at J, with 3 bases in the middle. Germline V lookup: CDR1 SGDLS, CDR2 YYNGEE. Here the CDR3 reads CASSVDTNYGYTF. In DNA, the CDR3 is TGTGCCAGCAGCGTAGACACTAACTATGGCTACACCTTC. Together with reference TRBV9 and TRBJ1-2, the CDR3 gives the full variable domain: DSGVTQTPKHLITATGQRVTLRCSPRSGDLSVYWYQQSLDQGLQFLIQYYNGEERAKGNILERFSAQQFPDLHSELNLSSLELGDSALYFCASSVDTNYGYTFGSGTRLTVV.

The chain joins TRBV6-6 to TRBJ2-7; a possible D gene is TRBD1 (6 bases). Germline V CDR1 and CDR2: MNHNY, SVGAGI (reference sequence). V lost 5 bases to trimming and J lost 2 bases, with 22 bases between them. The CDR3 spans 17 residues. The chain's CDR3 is CASSRLNLLGDTYEQYF. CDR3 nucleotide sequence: TGTGCCAGCAGTCGCTTAAACCTGCTGGGGGACACCTACGAGCAGTACTTC.

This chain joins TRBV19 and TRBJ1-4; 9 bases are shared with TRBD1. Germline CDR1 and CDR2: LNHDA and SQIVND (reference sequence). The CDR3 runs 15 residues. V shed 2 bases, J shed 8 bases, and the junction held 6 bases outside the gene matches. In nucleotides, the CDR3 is TGTGCCAGTAGTATATCCGGGACAGGGAAGGAAAAACTGTTTTTT. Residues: CASSISGTGKEKLFF. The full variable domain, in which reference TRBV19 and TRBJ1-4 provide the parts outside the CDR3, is DGGITQSPKYLFRKEGQNVTLSCEQNLNHDAMYWYRQDPGQGLRLIYYSQIVNDFQKGDIAEGYSVSREKKESFPLTVTSAQKNPTAFYLCASSISGTGKEKLFFGSGTQLSVL.

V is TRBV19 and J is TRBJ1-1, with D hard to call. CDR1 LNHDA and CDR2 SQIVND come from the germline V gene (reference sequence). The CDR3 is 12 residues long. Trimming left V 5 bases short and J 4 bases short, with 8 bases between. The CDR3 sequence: CASSPAGTEAFF. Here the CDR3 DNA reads TGTGCCAGTAGTCCCGCAGGCACTGAAGCTTTCTTT.

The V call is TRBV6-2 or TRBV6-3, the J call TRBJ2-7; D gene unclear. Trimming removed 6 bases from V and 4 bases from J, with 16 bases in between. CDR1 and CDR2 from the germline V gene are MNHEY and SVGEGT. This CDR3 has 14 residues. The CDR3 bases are TGTGCCAGCAGCGTCGGCAAGGCACATTACGAGCAGTACTTC. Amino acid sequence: CASSVGKAHYEQYF.

The CDR3 nucleotides read TGCAGTGCACAGGGGTTTTCGGCTTTCTTT. Translating gives CSAQGFSAFF. The chain couples TRBV20-1 to TRBJ1-1; 7 bases are shared with TRBD1. CDR1 is DFQATT and CDR2 is SNEGSKA in the germline V gene (reference sequence). V trimming: 6 bases; J trimming: 11 bases; junction bases outside the gene matches: 6. This CDR3 is built from 10 residues.

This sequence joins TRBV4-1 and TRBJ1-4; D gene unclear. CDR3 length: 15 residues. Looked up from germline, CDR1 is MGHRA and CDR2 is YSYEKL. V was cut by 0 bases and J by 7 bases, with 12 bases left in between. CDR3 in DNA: TGCGCCAGCAGCCAAGAGCGCCAGCGTGGTGAAAAACTGTTTTTT. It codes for CASSQERQRGEKLFF.

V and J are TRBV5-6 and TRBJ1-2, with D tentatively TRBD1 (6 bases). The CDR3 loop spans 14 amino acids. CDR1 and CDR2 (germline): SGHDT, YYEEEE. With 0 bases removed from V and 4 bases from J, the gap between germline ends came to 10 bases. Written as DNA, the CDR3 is TGTGCCAGCAGCTTGGACAGGGCGTCCTATGGCTACACCTTC. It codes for CASSLDRASYGYTF.

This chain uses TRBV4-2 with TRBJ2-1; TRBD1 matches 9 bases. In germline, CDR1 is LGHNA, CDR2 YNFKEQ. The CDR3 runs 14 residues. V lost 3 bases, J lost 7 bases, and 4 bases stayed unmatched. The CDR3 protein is CASSQGTGRNEQFF. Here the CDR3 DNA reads TGTGCCAGCAGCCAGGGGACAGGGAGGAATGAGCAGTTCTTC.

CDR3: CSASMAGGSTLYYEQYF. The DNA of the CDR3 is TGCAGTGCTAGTATGGCGGGGGGTTCCACCTTATACTACGAGCAGTACTTC. This chain connects TRBV20-1 to TRBJ2-7, with TRBD2 matching 8 bases. CDR1 is DFQATT and CDR2 is SNEGSKA in the germline V gene (reference sequence). CDR3 size: 17 residues. Trimming took 3 bases from V and 3 from J; bases not matched to a gene: 16.

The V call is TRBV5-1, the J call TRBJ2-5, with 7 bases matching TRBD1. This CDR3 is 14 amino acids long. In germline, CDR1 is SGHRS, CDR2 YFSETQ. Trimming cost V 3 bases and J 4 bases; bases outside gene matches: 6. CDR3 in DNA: TGCGCCAGCAGCTGGCAGGGGGTGGGAGAGACCCAGTACTTC. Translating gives CASSWQGVGETQYF.

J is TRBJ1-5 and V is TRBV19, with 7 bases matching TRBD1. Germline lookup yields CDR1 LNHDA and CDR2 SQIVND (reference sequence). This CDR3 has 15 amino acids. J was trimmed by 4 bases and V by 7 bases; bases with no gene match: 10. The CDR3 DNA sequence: TGTGCCAGTAATGAAGACAGGGCCACGAATCAGCCCCAGCATTTT. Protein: CASNEDRATNQPQHF.

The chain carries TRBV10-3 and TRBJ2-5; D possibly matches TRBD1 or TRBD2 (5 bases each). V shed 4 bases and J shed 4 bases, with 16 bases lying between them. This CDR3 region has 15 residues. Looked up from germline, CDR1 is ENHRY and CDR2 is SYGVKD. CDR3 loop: CAISANGAIAETQYF. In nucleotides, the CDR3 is TGTGCCATCAGTGCTAACGGGGCAATCGCAGAGACCCAGTACTTC.

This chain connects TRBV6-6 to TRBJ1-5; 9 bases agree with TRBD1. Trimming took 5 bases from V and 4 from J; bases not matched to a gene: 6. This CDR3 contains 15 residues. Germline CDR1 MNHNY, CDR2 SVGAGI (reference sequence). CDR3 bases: TGTGCCAGCAGTATGGGGACAGGGTATAATCAGCCCCAGCATTTT. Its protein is CASSMGTGYNQPQHF.

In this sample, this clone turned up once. CDR3 sequence: CASSWTHTGELFF. CDR3 sequence (DNA): TGTGCCAGCAGCTGGACACACACCGGGGAGCTGTTTTTT. This chain links TRBV11-3 with TRBJ2-2, with D possibly being TRBD1 (5 bases). The V and J ends lost 4 bases and 3 bases respectively, with 6 bases between them. The CDR3 spans 13 residues. Germline values: CDR1 SGHNT, CDR2 YENEEA.

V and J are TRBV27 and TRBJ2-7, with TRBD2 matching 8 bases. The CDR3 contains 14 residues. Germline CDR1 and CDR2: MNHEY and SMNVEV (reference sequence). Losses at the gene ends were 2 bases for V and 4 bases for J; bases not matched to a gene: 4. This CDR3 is CASSLTGGPYEQYF. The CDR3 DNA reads TGTGCCAGCAGTTTAACGGGGGGGCCTTACGAGCAGTACTTC.

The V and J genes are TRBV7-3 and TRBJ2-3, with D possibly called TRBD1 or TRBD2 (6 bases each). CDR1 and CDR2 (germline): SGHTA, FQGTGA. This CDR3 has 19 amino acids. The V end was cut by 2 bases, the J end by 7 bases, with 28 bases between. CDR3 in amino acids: CASSLVELGGRGRANTQYF. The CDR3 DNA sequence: TGTGCCAGCAGCTTAGTGGAGCTGGGGGGCAGGGGAAGGGCTAATACGCAGTATTTT.

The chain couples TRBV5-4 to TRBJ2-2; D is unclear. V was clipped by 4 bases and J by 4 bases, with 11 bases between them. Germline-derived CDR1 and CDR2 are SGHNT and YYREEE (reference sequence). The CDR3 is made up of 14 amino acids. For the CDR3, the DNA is TGTGCCAGCAGCCCCTTGGACGGCACCGGGGAGCTGTTTTTT. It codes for CASSPLDGTGELFF.

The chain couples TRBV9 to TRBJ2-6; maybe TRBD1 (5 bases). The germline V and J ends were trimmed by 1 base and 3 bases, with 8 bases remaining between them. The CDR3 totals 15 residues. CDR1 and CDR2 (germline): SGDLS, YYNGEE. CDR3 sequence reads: CASSVKGIGANVLTF. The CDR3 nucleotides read TGTGCCAGCAGCGTAAAGGGGATTGGGGCCAACGTCCTGACTTTC.

CDR3 coding DNA: TGTGCCAGCAGCGGACTTAGCAATCAGCCCCAGCATTTT. Protein product: CASSGLSNQPQHF. The V call is TRBV12-3 or TRBV12-4, the J call TRBJ1-5; D gene ambiguous. This CDR3 has 13 amino acids. Between the trimmed V and J ends, which lost 6 bases and 0 bases, there was a span of 6 bases.